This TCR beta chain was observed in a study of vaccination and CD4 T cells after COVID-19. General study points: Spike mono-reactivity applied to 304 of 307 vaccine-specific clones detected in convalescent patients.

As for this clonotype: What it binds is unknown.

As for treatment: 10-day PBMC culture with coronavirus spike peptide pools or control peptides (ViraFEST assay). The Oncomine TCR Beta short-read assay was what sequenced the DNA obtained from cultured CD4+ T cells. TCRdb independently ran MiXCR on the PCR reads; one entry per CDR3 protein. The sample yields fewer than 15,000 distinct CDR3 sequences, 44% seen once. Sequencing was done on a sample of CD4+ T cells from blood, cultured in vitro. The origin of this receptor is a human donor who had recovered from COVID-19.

In DNA, the CDR3 is TGTGCTAGTGGTTTGGTACTGGGAGGGTATGGCTACACCTTC. Translation gives CASGLVLGGYGYTF. The chain couples TRBV12-5 to TRBJ1-2; unclear D gene. V lost 0 bases and J lost 5, with 10 bases in between. Germline-derived CDR1 and CDR2 are LGHNT and FRNRAP. There are 14 residues in the CDR3.